This paragraph reports one TCR beta chain. This clonotype came up a few times. The antigen this receptor binds is unknown. Qualities for individual bases were not recorded, and no much larger clone is one base off. Interpreted using the paper, the time point label stands for: sample taken at primary tumor resection. The donors were approximately 70 patients from the lung TRACERx cohort who had early-stage, untreated non-small cell lung cancer. Without any cell sorting, TCR sequencing was performed on whole RNA extracted either from tumor and nontumor lung tissue or from cryopreserved PBMC samples. Only patients for whom sufficient RNA was available from at least two tumor regions were selected for TCR sequencing. This entry comes from a study of spatial heterogeneity in lung cancer (dated by TCRdb to 2018 to 2020). In terms of the full investigation: Beta-chain transcripts were consistently detected in greater numbers than alpha-chain transcripts, which likely reflects a higher abundance of beta-chain transcripts. TCR alpha and beta repertoires were quantitatively compared across multiple tumor regions, matched nontumor lung and blood in non-small cell lung cancer. TCR repertoire features were related to nonsynonymous mutation counts determined by whole-exome sequencing of tumor tissue. Both alpha and beta chains were TCR-sequenced in around 230 tumor regions, 64 matched nontumor lung samples and some 50 PBMC samples obtained at surgery. In the raw uncorrected reads, each unique combination of TCR and UMI appeared more than ten times on average.

From a lookup of the germline V gene (reference sequence), CDR1 and CDR2 are DFQATT and SNEGSKA. V ends up 0 bases short and J 8 bases short, with an unmatched junction base count of 11. From cysteine to phenylalanine, the CDR3 is 15 amino acids long. The sequence is cut down to CDR3 DNA, 45 bases in frame from base 1. Study-wide findings and limitations: Additional single-cell paired TCR alpha and beta sequencing was considered necessary to confirm, at a functional level, the hypothesis that regional TCRs recognize regional mutations. Ubiquitous expanded tumor TCRs were detected in blood more often at tumor resection than at routine follow-up.

The library was produced with 5' RACE. Sequencing used a NextSeq 500. The TCR library protocol attached a unique molecular identifier to each TCR cDNA molecule to allow correction of PCR and sequencing errors. As for the original processing: Decombinator tools were used for TCR identification, UMI-based error correction and CDR3 extraction. Expanded TCRs were defined as those above a frequency of 2 per 1,000, corresponding to the top 1% of the tumor frequency distribution. Renyi diversity was computed with the R vegan package after each repertoire had been subsampled 100 times to 5,000 TCRs. CDR3 similarity networks were built from amino acid triplet string-kernel similarity, connecting CDR3s with pairwise similarity above 0.82. TCRdb reran the public reads through fastp at Q25 and MiXCR, keeping productive beta chains. Records with the same CDR3 protein are collapsed into one entry carrying the most frequent genes and DNA. The V and J calls, along with clone size, are taken from TCRdb and not from the paper's own processing. The sample table contains roughly 79,000 distinct CDR3 sequences; only one count was recorded for under 8.5% of them. Of the sample, 6% to 7% is held by the ten largest clones.

The receptor was derived from a male donor with early-stage non-small cell lung cancer. The chain is encoded by TRBV20-1 joined to TRBJ1-2, with TRBD1 identical over 8 junction bases. This sample comprised PBMCs, obtained at surgery. The CDR3 has the sequence CSARELETGAYGYTF. The nucleotides are TGCAGTGCTAGAGAGCTAGAGACAGGGGCTTACGGCTACACCTTC.